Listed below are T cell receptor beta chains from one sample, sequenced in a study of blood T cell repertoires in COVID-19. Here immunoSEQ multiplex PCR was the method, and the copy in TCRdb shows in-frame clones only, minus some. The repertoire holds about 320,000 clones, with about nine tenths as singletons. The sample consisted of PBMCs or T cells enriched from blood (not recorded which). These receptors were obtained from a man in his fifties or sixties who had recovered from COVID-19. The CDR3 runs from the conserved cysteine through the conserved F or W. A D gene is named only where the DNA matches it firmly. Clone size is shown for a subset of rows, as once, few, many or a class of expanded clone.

cdr3_nt: TGTGCCAGCAGCGCCCACGGGACAGGGCACAATCAGCCCCAGCATTTT
cdr3_aa: CASSAHGTGHNQPQHF
v_call: TRBV7-2
d_call: TRBD1
clone_size: few
j_call: TRBJ1-5

cdr3_nt: TGTGCCAGCAGCCCTACTAGTGTTTCCTACAATGAGCAGTTCTTC
cdr3_aa: CASSPTSVSYNEQFF
v_call: TRBV9
d_call: NA
clone_size: NA
j_call: TRBJ2-1

cdr3_nt: TGTGCCAGCAGCTCAAACAGAGACTATGGCTACACCTTC
cdr3_aa: CASSSNRDYGYTF
v_call: TRBV5-4
d_call: NA
clone_size: NA
j_call: TRBJ1-2

cdr3_nt: TGTGCCAGCAGCGTGGGTCTAAATCAGCCCCAGCATTTT
cdr3_aa: CASSVGLNQPQHF
v_call: TRBV5-6
d_call: NA
clone_size: once
j_call: TRBJ1-5

cdr3_nt: TGTGCCAGCTCACCTCTAGCGGGAGACGAGCAGTACTTC
cdr3_aa: CASSPLAGDEQYF
v_call: TRBV18
d_call: TRBD2
clone_size: few
j_call: TRBJ2-7

cdr3_nt: TGTGCCAGCAGTTTACGTCCTGGACTGGACTATGGCTACACCTTC
cdr3_aa: CASSLRPGLDYGYTF
v_call: TRBV28
d_call: NA
clone_size: NA
j_call: TRBJ1-2

cdr3_nt: TGTGCCAGCAGCGTCCGGGGACAGGGGAGTTCAGATACGCAGTATTTT
cdr3_aa: CASSVRGQGSSDTQYF
v_call: TRBV7-9
d_call: TRBD1
clone_size: NA
j_call: TRBJ2-3

cdr3_nt: TGTGCCACCAGTTACCAGGGAGAGACCCAGTACTTC
cdr3_aa: CATSYQGETQYF
v_call: TRBV24-1
d_call: NA
clone_size: NA
j_call: TRBJ2-5

cdr3_nt: TGTGCCAGTAGTACATCACTGGACAGGGACATTCAGTACTTC
cdr3_aa: CASSTSLDRDIQYF
v_call: TRBV19
d_call: TRBD1
clone_size: once
j_call: TRBJ2-4

cdr3_nt: TGTGCCAGCAGCCTTCCGCTAGCGGCTAGCACAGATACGCAGTATTTT
cdr3_aa: CASSLPLAASTDTQYF
v_call: TRBV3-1/TRBV3-2
d_call: TRBD2
clone_size: NA
j_call: TRBJ2-3

cdr3_nt: TGTGCCAGCAGTGAATCCAGGGAAAACACCATATATTTT
cdr3_aa: CASSESRENTIYF
v_call: TRBV2
d_call: NA
clone_size: NA
j_call: TRBJ1-3

cdr3_nt: TGTGCCAGCAGCGGGAGCTCCTATAATTCACCCCTCCACTTT
cdr3_aa: CASSGSSYNSPLHF
v_call: TRBV11-2
d_call: NA
clone_size: NA
j_call: TRBJ1-6

cdr3_nt: TGCGCCAGCAGCTTCCGACAGGGAGGAGGGAACACTGAAGCTTTCTTT
cdr3_aa: CASSFRQGGGNTEAFF
v_call: TRBV5-1
d_call: TRBD1
clone_size: NA
j_call: TRBJ1-1

cdr3_nt: TGTGCCTGGAGAGGGACTAGCGCCCAGCAGTTCTTC
cdr3_aa: CAWRGTSAQQFF
v_call: TRBV30
d_call: TRBD2
clone_size: NA
j_call: TRBJ2-1

cdr3_nt: TGTGCCAGCAGTTACCGTCGGACTGAAGCTTTCTTT
cdr3_aa: CASSYRRTEAFF
v_call: TRBV6-2/TRBV6-3
d_call: NA
clone_size: once
j_call: TRBJ1-1